These T cell receptor beta chains were read from a single sample in a study of early T cells in non-severe SARS-CoV-2 infection. From the 5' RACE reads, TCRdb called clonotypes with MiXCR, one entry per CDR3 protein. The sample lists roughly 67,000 distinct CDR3 sequences; 9% to 15% were seen once. The sample comprised whole blood. These receptors all stem from an adult who was a healthcare worker with PCR-confirmed SARS-CoV-2 infection or an uninfected control (not recorded which). Each CDR3 is given with its conserved first and last residue.

J gene: TRBJ1-2
V gene: TRBV5-6
CDR3 protein: CASSLGARGGYGYTF

J gene: TRBJ1-5
V gene: TRBV12-3/TRBV12-4
CDR3 protein: CASSLGHNNQPQHF

J gene: TRBJ2-3
V gene: TRBV6-1
CDR3 protein: CASSPRDRETDTQYF

J gene: TRBJ1-4
V gene: TRBV29-1
CDR3 protein: CSVGGGANEKLFF

J gene: TRBJ1-1
V gene: TRBV6-5
CDR3 protein: CASISTEAFF

J gene: TRBJ2-3
V gene: TRBV7-2
CDR3 protein: CASSIRQGLPSTDTQYF

J gene: TRBJ1-1
V gene: TRBV20-1
CDR3 protein: CSARDGGRDTEAFF

J gene: TRBJ1-2
V gene: TRBV10-3
CDR3 protein: CAISESGQALSGYTF

J gene: TRBJ2-1
V gene: TRBV29-1
CDR3 protein: CSVEVLKQFF

J gene: TRBJ1-3
V gene: TRBV6-6
CDR3 protein: CASNARTSGNTIYF

J gene: TRBJ2-7
V gene: TRBV7-9
CDR3 protein: CASSSAGTGGREQYF

J gene: TRBJ2-3
V gene: TRBV6-2/TRBV6-3
CDR3 protein: CASRMWGPTDTQYF

J gene: TRBJ2-7
V gene: TRBV12-5
CDR3 protein: CASGSPGHRSEQYF

J gene: TRBJ1-5
V gene: TRBV10-3
CDR3 protein: CATQRDGVDQPQHF

J gene: TRBJ1-1
V gene: TRBV12-3/TRBV12-4
CDR3 protein: CASSLSGQPTEAFF

J gene: TRBJ2-3
V gene: TRBV11-2
CDR3 protein: CASSPFSRTAQYF

J gene: TRBJ1-4
V gene: TRBV15
CDR3 protein: CATTGTSHEKLFF

J gene: TRBJ2-3
V gene: TRBV5-1
CDR3 protein: CASSFRGRATDTQYF

J gene: TRBJ1-4
V gene: TRBV30
CDR3 protein: CAWSVRPAGNEKLFF

J gene: TRBJ2-6
V gene: TRBV30
CDR3 protein: CAWTRVPGANVLTF

J gene: TRBJ1-1
V gene: TRBV6-1
CDR3 protein: CASSVGPQGRTEAFF

J gene: TRBJ1-3
V gene: TRBV6-2/TRBV6-3
CDR3 protein: CASSYGPGQSSGNTIYF

J gene: TRBJ1-5
V gene: TRBV20-1
CDR3 protein: CSAEPATGDGPQHF